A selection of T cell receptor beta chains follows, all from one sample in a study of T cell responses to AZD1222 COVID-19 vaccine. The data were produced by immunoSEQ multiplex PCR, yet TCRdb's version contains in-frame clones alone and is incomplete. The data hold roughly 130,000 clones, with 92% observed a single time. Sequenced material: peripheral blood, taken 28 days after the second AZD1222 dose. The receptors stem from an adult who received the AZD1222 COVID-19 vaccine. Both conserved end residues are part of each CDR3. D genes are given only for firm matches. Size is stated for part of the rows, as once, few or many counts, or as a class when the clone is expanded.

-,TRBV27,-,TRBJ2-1,TGTGCCAGCAGTTTATTCGCGGGGGCGCTTGGTGAGCAGTTCTTC,CASSLFAGALGEQFF
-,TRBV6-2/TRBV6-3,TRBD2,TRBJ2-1,TGTGCCAGCAGTTATGCGGGGGGGGAGGATGAGCAGTTCTTC,CASSYAGGEDEQFF
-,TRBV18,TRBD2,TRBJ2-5,TGTGCCAGCTCACCGAGCGGGGCAGAGACCCAGTACTTC,CASSPSGAETQYF
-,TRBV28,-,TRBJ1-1,TGTGCCAGCAGTTTAGGGGCCCACACTGAAGCTTTCTTT,CASSLGAHTEAFF
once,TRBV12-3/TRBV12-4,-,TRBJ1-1,TGTGCCAGCAGTTTACTCCCGGGCACTGAAGCTTTCTTT,CASSLLPGTEAFF
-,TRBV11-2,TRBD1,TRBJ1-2,TGTGCCAGCAGACAAATTCGACAGGGGGCGAAGGGCTACACCTTC,CASRQIRQGAKGYTF
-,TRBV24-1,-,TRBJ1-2,TGTGCCACCAGCTACTCCCGAGAAGACTATGGCTACACCTTC,CATSYSREDYGYTF
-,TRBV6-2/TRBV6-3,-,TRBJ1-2,TGTGCCAGCAGTTACTCATCGCTCTATGGCTACACCTTC,CASSYSSLYGYTF
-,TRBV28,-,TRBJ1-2,TGTGCCAGCCAGAGGGGAAACTATGGCTACACCTTC,CASQRGNYGYTF
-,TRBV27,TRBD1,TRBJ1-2,TGTGCCAGCAGTTCCCTCCAGGGGGGATATAACTATGGCTACACCTTC,CASSSLQGGYNYGYTF
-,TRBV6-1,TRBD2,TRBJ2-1,TGTGCCAGCAGTGCCGGACTAGCGGGGGGGCTCTACAATGAGCAGTTCTTC,CASSAGLAGGLYNEQFF
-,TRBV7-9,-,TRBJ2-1,TGTGCCAGCAGCTTAGGGGGACCGCCCTACAATGAGCAGTTCTTC,CASSLGGPPYNEQFF
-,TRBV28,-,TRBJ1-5,TGTGCCAGCACCCAAAAATGGGGTGTCGGTCAGCCCCAGCATTTT,CASTQKWGVGQPQHF
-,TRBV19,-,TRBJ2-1,TGTGCCAGTAAGGCGGGCCCCTACAATGAGCAGTTCTTC,CASKAGPYNEQFF
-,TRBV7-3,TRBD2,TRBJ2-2,TGTGCCAGCAGCTTAGGCGGGAGAGGTACCGGGGAGCTGTTTTTT,CASSLGGRGTGELFF
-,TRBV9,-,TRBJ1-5,TGTGCCAGCAGCGTAGACCCAGGGGAGAATCAGCCCCAGCATTTT,CASSVDPGENQPQHF
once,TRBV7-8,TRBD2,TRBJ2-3,TGTGCCAGCAGCTTGGGACTAGCAGATACGCAGTATTTT,CASSLGLADTQYF
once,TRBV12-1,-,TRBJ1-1,TGTGCCAGCACCCAATTACTGGGGGCGAACACTGAAGCTTTCTTT,CASTQLLGANTEAFF
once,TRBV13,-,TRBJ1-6,TGTGCCAGCAGCCTGAACCTGGATTCACCCCTCCACTTT,CASSLNLDSPLHF
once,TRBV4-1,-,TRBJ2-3,TGCGCCAGCAGCCAAGGCCCCGGGGCCCCGGGAGATACGCAGTATTTT,CASSQGPGAPGDTQYF
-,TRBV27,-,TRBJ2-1,TGTGCCAGCAGTGCTATGGGCGGAACCTACAATGAGCAGTTCTTC,CASSAMGGTYNEQFF
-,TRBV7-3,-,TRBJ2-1,TGTGCCAGCAGCCAAGACAATGAGCAGTTCTTC,CASSQDNEQFF
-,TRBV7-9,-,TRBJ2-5,TGTGCCAGCAGCTTGGGACTCGGATGGGAGACCCAGTACTTC,CASSLGLGWETQYF
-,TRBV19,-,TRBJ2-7,TGTGCCAGTAGCAGGGCGTACGAGCAGTACTTC,CASSRAYEQYF
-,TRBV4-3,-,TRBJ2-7,TGCGCCAGCAGCCAAGGGATTCGACTTCTACCCGCCTACGAGCAGTACTTC,CASSQGIRLLPAYEQYF
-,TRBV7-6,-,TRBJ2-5,TGTGCCAGCAGTTCACGCACAGGGGCCGGGAGTGGGACCCAGTACTTC,CASSSRTGAGSGTQYF
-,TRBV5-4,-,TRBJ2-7,TGTGCCAGCAGCTTGGCACTGCCCTACGAGCAGTACTTC,CASSLALPYEQYF
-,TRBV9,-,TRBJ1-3,TGTGCCAGCACATCAGGGGTCTCTGGAAACACCATATATTTT,CASTSGVSGNTIYF
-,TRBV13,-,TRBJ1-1,TGTGCCAGCAGCATAGGGGGTGGCACTGAAGCTTTCTTT,CASSIGGGTEAFF
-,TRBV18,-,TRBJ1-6,TGTGCCAGCTCACCAATGGTTGGGAATTCACCCCTCCACTTT,CASSPMVGNSPLHF
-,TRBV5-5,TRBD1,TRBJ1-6,TGTGCCAGCAGCCTGGACAGGGGATCGGCACCCCTCCACTTT,CASSLDRGSAPLHF
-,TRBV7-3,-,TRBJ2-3,TGTGCCAGCAGCTTAAATGGGGGGCCTTCAGATACGCAGTATTTT,CASSLNGGPSDTQYF
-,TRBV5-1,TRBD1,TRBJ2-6,TGCGCCAGCAGCTGGGACGGACAGGGCCGCGTCCTGACTTTC,CASSWDGQGRVLTF
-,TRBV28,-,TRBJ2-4,TGTGCCAGCAGTTTATCGGGCCAGTACAAAAACATTCAGTACTTC,CASSLSGQYKNIQYF
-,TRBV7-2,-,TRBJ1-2,TGTGCCAGCAGCCCCGGGGGGAGTAACTATGGCTACACCTTC,CASSPGGSNYGYTF
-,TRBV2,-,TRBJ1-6,TGTGCCAGCACCCAGGTCCAGGGCGTGGGTTCACCCCTCCACTTT,CASTQVQGVGSPLHF
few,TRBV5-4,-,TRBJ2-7,TGTGCCAGCAGCTTGGGACACAACTACGAGCAGTACTTC,CASSLGHNYEQYF
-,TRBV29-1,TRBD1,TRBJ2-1,TGCAGCGTTCAAACGACAGGGAGCTCCTACAATGAGCAGTTCTTC,CSVQTTGSSYNEQFF
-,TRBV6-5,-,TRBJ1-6,TGTGCCAGCCGCCTGCGTAATTCACCCCTCCACTTT,CASRLRNSPLHF
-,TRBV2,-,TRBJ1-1,TGTGCCAGCTATAGCACCCGGAACACTGAAGCTTTCTTT,CASYSTRNTEAFF
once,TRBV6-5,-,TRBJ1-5,TGTGCCAGCAGTTACTCGAATGGACCCGGTGAGCCCCAGCATTTT,CASSYSNGPGEPQHF
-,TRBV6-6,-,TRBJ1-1,TGTGCCAGCAGTTACTCAGGGGGGTCCACTGAAGCTTTCTTT,CASSYSGGSTEAFF
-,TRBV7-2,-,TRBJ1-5,TGTGCCAGCAGCTCAGAGGGCTTGCATCGCAATCAGCCCCAGCATTTT,CASSSEGLHRNQPQHF
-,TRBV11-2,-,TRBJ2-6,TGTGCCAGCAGCTTGAGACTTCCCGGGGCCAACGTCCTGACTTTC,CASSLRLPGANVLTF
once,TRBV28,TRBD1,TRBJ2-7,TGTGCCAGCAGTCGGGACAGGGGCTTCTCCTACGAGCAGTACTTC,CASSRDRGFSYEQYF
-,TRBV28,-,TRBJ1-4,TGTGCCAGCAACCGCCGAGACGAAAAACTGTTTTTT,CASNRRDEKLFF